Sequencing of this T cell receptor (beta chain) was carried out in a study of graft-versus-host responses after intestinal transplantation (dated by TCRdb to about 2021). Regarding the research as a whole: The transplants that recipients got were multivisceral, liver-intestinal, or isolated intestinal. Every recipient was given anti-thymocyte globulin induction, then maintenance tacrolimus and steroids for around three years. After intestinal transplantation, graft-versus-host and host-versus-graft alloreactive T cell clones in the graft, circulation and bone marrow were tracked using bulk TCR-beta CDR3 sequencing. Alloreactive clones were identified by sequencing pre-transplant mixed lymphocyte reaction products and comparing these products with unstimulated pre-transplant donor and recipient T cells. A cohort of more than 20 intestinal transplant recipients, including one retransplant, was enrolled, and a few patients lacking pretransplant specimens were excluded. Donor T cell macrochimerism was defined as a peak of at least 4% donor T cells among recipient peripheral blood mononuclear cells. Rather than going through the commercial service, samples from three later patients were sequenced in-house on an Illumina MiSeq and processed with MiXCR. On the study overall, not on this receptor specifically: Early after transplant, peak levels of circulating GvH clones were found to be associated with declines in HvG clones. In patients with donor T cell macrochimerism, the allografts had high GvH to HvG T cell clonal ratios. The relatively low number and heterogeneity of intestinal transplant patients limited the conclusions. GvH clones were detected in recipient bone marrow, and some appeared earlier in ileal mucosa or blood, consistent with an intestinal mucosal origin.

Blood samples were collected up to 4 times in the first month after transplant and then at least monthly when available. The method behind the library was the immunoSEQ multiplex PCR assay. Adaptive Biotechnologies carried out high-throughput TCR-beta CDR3 sequencing of genomic DNA for most patients. The published analysis was carried out like this. Adaptive's ImmunoSEQ software was the source of the TCR sequencing data for 18 patients, while three other patients were processed with MiXCR and VDJtools. CDR3 nucleotide sequences shared between donor and recipient were removed because their origin could not be assigned. At least 2-fold expansion over unstimulated cells and a minimum CFSE-low frequency of 0.002% (template counts) or 0.001% (read counts) were required for clones to be classified as alloreactive. Clones detected in sequenced pre-transplant spleen, lymph node, or MLR CFSE-low populations of the donor or recipient were defined as mappable. The cumulative frequency of alloreactive clones was calculated as a percentage of all sequences, weighted by copy number. Held by TCRdb, this immuneACCESS table contains in-frame sequences only and omits some clones. Under half of the omission traces to an unresolved V gene where checked; the cause of the rest is unknown. That table is the source of V, J and clone size, and D and trimming were worked out from the DNA. The sample table shows 20,000 or so clones, and 70% to 90% are seen once. Around 0.97% of the sample rests with the top ten.

As encoded in the germline V gene, CDR1 is SNHLY while CDR2 is FYNNEI. The V and J ends are trimmed by 7 bases and 5 bases, leaving 15 bases between them. The CDR3 contains 13 residues, cysteine and phenylalanine counted. The sequence is cut down to CDR3 DNA, 39 bases in frame from base 1. With respect to this clone: This clone's antigen is unknown. Per-nucleotide qualities are absent, and no much larger clonotype sits a single base away.

The TCR sequence derives from a human patient who received an intestinal transplant, so some T cells may come from the graft donor. Recombination joined TRBV2 with TRBJ2-7; matching of 5 bases hints at TRBD1 as the D gene. The sequencing here drew on PBMCs, taken around 460 days after intestinal transplant. The DNA sequence reads TGTGCCAGCAAATTCGTCAGGGCGCACGAGCAGTACTTC. Its protein product is CASKFVRAHEQYF.